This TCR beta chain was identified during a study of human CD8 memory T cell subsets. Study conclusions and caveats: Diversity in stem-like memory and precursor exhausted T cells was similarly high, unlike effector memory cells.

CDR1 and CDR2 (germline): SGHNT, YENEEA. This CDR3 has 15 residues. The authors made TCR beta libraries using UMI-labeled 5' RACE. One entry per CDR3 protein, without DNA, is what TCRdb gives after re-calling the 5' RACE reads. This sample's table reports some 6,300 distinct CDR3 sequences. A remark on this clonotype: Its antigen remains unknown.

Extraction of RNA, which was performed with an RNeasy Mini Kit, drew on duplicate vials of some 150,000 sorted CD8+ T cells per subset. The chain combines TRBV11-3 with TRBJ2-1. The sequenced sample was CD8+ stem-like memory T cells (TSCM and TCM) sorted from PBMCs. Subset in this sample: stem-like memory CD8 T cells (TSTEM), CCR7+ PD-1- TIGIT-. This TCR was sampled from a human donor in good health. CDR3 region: CASSQDGPSYNEQFF.